This T cell receptor beta chain was captured in a study of T cell responses to AZD1222 COVID-19 vaccine. The study, taken as a whole, reports: Vaccine-associated CD4 TCRs spanned spike, dominant at 160-218 and 743-854. Seropositive AZD1222 recipients at baseline numbered only 5 to 7. After the peak T cell response, and only then, were repertoires sampled. Donors were chiefly white British, with a greater number of females, and clonal diversity was perhaps underestimated.

Sequencing used immunoSEQ multiplex PCR; TCRdb keeps in-frame clones, though not all of them. The table lists 90,000 to 130,000 clones, about 90% of them singletons. V gave up 6 bases and J gave up 0 bases; unmatched junction bases: 8. The CDR3 contains 16 residues. Germline-derived CDR1 and CDR2 are LNHDA and SQIVND (reference sequence). On this clone: What it binds is not known.

The V call is TRBV19, the J call TRBJ1-1, with 9 bases fitting TRBD1. The receptor was isolated from an adult who received the AZD1222 COVID-19 vaccine. Sequencing was performed on peripheral blood, taken 28 days after the second AZD1222 dose. The CDR3: CASSFSGQGVNTEAFF. The CDR3 region has the DNA TGTGCCAGTAGCTTTTCGGGACAGGGTGTGAACACTGAAGCTTTCTTT.